Sequencing of this T cell receptor (beta chain) was carried out in a study of blood T cell repertoires in COVID-19. Whole-study context: Material from acute and convalescent COVID-19 was sourced from the United States, Italy and Spain. PBMCs, B-cell-depleted T cells, or T cells were the source of the cDNA or gDNA that made up the material.

The CDR3 consists of 16 residues. Per germline, CDR1 SGHKS and CDR2 YYEKEE (reference sequence). Losses at the gene ends were 3 bases for V and 6 bases for J; bases not matched to a gene: 9. Sequencing was performed with immunoSEQ multiplex PCR; in TCRdb, only in-frame clones are kept and a portion is missing. The data contain 450,000 or so clones, 70% to 90% of them singletons. The receptor's source is a man aged 18 to 35 with COVID-19, enrolled during active disease. The sequenced sample was peripheral blood. The V and J genes are TRBV5-5 and TRBJ2-3, with 11 bases aligning to TRBD1. The CDR3 reads CASSSWTGGVWDTQYF. In DNA, the CDR3 is TGTGCCAGCAGCTCCTGGACAGGGGGCGTTTGGGATACGCAGTATTTT.